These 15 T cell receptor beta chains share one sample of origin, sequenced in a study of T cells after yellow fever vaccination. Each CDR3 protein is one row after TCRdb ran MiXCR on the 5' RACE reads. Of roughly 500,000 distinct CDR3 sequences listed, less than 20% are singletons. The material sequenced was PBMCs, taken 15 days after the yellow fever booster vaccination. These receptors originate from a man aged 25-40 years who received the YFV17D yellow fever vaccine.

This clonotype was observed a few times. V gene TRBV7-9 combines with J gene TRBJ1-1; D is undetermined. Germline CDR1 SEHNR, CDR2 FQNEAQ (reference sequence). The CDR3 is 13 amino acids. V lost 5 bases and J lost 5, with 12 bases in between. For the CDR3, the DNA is TGTGCCAGCAGCGCGAGAGGGCGAACTGAAGCTTTCTTT. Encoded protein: CASSARGRTEAFF. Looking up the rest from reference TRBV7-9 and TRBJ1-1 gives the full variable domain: DTGVSQNPRHKITKRGQNVTFRCDPISEHNRLYWYRQTLGQGPEFLTYFQNEAQLEKSRLLSDRFSAERPKGSFSTLEIQRTEQGDSAMYLCASSARGRTEAFFGQGTRLTVV.

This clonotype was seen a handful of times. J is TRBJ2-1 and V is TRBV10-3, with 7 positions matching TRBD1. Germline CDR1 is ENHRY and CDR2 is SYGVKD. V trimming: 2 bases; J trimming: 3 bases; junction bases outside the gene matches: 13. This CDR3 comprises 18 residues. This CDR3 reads CAISEAPKQGSNYNEQFF. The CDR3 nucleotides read TGTGCCATCAGTGAGGCTCCGAAACAGGGGTCGAACTACAATGAGCAGTTCTTC.

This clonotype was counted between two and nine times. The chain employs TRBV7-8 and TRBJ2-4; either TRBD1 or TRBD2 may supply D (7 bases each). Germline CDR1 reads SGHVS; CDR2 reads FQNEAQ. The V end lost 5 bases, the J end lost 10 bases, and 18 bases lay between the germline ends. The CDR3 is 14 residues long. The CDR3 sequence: CASSQGEGFWIQYF. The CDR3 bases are TGTGCCAGCAGCCAGGGGGAGGGATTTTGGATTCAGTACTTC.

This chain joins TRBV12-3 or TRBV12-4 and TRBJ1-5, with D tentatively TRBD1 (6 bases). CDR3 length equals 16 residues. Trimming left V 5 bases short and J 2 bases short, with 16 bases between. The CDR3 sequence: CASSPGGQGGNQPQHF. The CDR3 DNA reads TGTGCCAGCAGTCCCGGGGGGCAGGGTGGCAATCAGCCCCAGCATTTT.

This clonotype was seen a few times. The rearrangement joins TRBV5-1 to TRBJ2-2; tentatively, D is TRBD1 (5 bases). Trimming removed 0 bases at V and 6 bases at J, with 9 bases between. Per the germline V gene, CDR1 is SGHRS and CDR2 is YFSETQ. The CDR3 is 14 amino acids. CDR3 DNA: TGCGCCAGCAGCTTGGGTTCGACAGCCGGGGAGCTGTTTTTT. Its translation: CASSLGSTAGELFF.

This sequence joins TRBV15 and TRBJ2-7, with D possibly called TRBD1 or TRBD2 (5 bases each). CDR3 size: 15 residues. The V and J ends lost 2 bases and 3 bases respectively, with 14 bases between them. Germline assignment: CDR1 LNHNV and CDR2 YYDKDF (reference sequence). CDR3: CATSRSRWGIYEQYF. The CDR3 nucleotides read TGTGCCACCAGCAGAAGTCGGTGGGGGATCTACGAGCAGTACTTC.

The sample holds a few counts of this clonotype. CDR3 in amino acids: CASKTIGGITEAFF. CDR3 nucleotide sequence: TGTGCCAGCAAAACGATAGGGGGGATCACTGAAGCTTTCTTT. The chain recombines TRBV7-8 with TRBJ1-1, with D perhaps TRBD1 (6 bases). Deletions cut 7 bases from V and 4 bases from J, with 16 bases between. The CDR3 runs to 14 residues. CDR1 SGHVS and CDR2 FQNEAQ come from the germline V gene.

CDR3 sequence (DNA): TGTGCCAGCAGTTTCCTCAGACTAGCGGAAGCTGTGGATACGCAGTATTTT. Its protein product is CASSFLRLAEAVDTQYF. The V call is TRBV12-3 or TRBV12-4, the J call TRBJ2-3, with TRBD2 identical over 9 bases. CDR3 length: 17 residues. V shed 3 bases, J shed 6 bases, and the junction held 13 bases outside the gene matches.

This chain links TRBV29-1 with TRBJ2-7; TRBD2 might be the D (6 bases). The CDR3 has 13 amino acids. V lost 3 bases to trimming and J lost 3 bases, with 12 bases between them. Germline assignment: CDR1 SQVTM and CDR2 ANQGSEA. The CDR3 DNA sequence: TGCAGCGTTGACGGTGGCGGGGACTACGAGCAGTACTTC. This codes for CSVDGGGDYEQYF.

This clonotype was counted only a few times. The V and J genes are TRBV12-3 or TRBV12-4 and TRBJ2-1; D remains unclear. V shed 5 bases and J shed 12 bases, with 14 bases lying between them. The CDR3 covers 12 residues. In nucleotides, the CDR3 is TGTGCCAGCAGTGCTACTGGGTCTGGGCAGTTCTTC. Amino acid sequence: CASSATGSGQFF.

In DNA, the CDR3 is TGCAGTGCTACCCCGGTTCGGCGGGGGTCCTACAATGAGCAGTTCTTC. This sequence encodes CSATPVRRGSYNEQFF. The rearrangement uses TRBV20-1 and TRBJ2-1, with 7 bases fitting TRBD2. The CDR3 runs to 16 residues. The ends lost 4 bases at V and 1 base at J; junction bases unmatched: 10. CDR1 is DFQATT, CDR2 SNEGSKA, per germline (reference sequence).

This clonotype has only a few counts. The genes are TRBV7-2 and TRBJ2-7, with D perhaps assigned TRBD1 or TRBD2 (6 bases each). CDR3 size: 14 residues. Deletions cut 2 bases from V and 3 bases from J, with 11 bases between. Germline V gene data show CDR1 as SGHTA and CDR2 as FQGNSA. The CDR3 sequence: CASSLRQDYYEQYF. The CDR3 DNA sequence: TGTGCCAGCAGCTTAAGACAGGACTACTACGAGCAGTACTTC.

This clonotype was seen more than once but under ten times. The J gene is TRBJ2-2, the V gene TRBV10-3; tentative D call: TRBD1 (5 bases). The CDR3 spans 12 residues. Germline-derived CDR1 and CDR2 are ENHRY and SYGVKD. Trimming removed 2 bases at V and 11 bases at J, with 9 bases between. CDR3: CAISEGARELFF. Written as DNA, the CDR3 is TGTGCCATCAGTGAGGGGGCCCGTGAGCTGTTTTTT.

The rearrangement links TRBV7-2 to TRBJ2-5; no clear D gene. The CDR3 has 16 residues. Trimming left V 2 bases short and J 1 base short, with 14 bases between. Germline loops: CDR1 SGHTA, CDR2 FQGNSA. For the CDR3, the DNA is TGTGCCAGCAGCTTAAACCGGCCTTCCCCCCAAGAGACCCAGTACTTC. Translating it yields CASSLNRPSPQETQYF. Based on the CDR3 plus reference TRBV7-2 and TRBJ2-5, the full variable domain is GAGVSQSPSNKVTEKGKDVELRCDPISGHTALYWYRQSLGQGLEFLIYFQGNSAPDKSGLPSDRFSAERTGGSVSTLTIQRTQQEDSAVYLCASSLNRPSPQETQYFGPGTRLLVL.

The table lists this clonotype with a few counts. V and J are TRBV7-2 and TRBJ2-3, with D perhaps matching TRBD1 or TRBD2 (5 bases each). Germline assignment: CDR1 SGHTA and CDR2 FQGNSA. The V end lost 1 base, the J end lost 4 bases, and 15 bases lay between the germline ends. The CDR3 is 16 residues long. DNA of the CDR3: TGTGCCAGCAGCTTAGAGGGATCGGGGCTTCCAGATACGCAGTATTTT. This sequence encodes CASSLEGSGLPDTQYF.